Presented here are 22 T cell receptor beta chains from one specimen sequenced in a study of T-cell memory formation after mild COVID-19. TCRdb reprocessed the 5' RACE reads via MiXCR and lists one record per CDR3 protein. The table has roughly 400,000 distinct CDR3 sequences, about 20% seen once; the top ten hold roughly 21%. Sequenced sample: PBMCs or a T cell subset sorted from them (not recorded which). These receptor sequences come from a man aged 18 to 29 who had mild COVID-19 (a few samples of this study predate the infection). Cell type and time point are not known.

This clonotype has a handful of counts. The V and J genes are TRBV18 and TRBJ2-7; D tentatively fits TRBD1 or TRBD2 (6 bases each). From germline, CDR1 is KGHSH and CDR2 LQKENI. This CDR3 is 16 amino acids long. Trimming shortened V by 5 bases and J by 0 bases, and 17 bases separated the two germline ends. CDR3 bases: TGTGCCAGCTCAGCTCTAGGGGGGCCGGGCTCCTACGAGCAGTACTTC. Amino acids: CASSALGGPGSYEQYF.

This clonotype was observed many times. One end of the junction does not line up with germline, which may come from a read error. CDR3 in DNA: TGCGCCAGCAGCTCTCACAGGGATGAGCAGTTCTTC. Encoded protein: CASSSHRDEQFF. The J gene is TRBJ2-1, the V gene TRBV7-9; TRBD1 is a possible D gene (6 bases). CDR3 length equals 12 residues. Germline-derived CDR1 and CDR2 are SEHNR and FQNEAQ (reference sequence).

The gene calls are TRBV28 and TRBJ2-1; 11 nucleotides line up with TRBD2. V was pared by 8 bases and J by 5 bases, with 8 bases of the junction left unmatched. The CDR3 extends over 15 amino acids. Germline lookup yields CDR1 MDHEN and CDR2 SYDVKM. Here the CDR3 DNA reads TGTGCCAGCTACTCGACTAGCGGGATAGACAATGAGCAGTTCTTC. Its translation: CASYSTSGIDNEQFF.

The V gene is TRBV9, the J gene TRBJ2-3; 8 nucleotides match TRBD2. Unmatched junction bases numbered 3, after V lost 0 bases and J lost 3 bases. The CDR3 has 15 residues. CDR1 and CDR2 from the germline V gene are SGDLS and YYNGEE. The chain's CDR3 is CASSVDQRGTDTQYF. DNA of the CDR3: TGTGCCAGCAGCGTAGATCAGCGGGGGACAGATACGCAGTATTTT.

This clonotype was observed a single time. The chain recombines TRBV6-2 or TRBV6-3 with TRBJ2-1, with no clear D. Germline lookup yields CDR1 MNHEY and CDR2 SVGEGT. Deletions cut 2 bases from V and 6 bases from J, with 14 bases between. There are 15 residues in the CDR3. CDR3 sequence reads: CASSYVSVGPNEQFF. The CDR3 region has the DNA TGTGCCAGCAGTTACGTTTCGGTCGGGCCCAATGAGCAGTTCTTC.

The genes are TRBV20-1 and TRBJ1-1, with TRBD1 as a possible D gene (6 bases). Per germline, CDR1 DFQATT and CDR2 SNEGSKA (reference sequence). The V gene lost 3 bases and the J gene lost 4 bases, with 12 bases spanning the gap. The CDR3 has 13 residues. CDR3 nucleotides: TGCAGTGCTAGGGGGGGGGCTGGCACTGAAGCTTTCTTT. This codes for CSARGGAGTEAFF.

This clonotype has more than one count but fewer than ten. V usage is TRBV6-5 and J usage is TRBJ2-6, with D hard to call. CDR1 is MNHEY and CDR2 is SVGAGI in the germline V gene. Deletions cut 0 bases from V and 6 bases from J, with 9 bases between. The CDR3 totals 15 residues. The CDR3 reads CASSYSPAVANVLTF. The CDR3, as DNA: TGTGCCAGCAGTTACTCCCCGGCGGTGGCCAACGTCCTGACTTTC.

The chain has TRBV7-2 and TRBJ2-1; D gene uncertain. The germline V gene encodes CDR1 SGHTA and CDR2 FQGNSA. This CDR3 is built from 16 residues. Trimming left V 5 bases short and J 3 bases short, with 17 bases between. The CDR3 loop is CASSLGSWVRYNEQFF. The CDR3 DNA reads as TGTGCCAGCAGCCTCGGTAGTTGGGTCCGCTACAATGAGCAGTTCTTC.

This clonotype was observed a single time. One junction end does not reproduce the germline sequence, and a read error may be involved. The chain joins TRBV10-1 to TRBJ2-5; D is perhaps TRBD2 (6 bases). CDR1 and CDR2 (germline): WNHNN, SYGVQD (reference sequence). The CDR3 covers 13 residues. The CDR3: CASGEEGSETQYF. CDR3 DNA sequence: TGCGCCAGCGGCGAGGAGGGTTCCGAGACACAGTACTTC.

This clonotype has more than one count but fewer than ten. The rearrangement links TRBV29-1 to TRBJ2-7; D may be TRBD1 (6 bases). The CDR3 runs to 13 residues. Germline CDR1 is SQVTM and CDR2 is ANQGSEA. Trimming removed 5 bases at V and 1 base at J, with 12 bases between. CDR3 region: CSVSNTGSYEQYV. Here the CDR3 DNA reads TGCAGCGTTTCCAATACAGGGTCCTACGAGCAGTACGTC.

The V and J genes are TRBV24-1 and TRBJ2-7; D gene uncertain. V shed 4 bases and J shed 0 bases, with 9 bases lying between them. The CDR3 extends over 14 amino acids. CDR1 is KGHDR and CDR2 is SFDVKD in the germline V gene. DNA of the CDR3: TGTGCCACCAGTGACCCAGTCAGCTCCTACGAGCAGTACGTC. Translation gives CATSDPVSSYEQYV.

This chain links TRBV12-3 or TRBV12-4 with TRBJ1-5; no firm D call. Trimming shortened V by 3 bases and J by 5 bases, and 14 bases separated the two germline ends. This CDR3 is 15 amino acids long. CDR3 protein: CASSLGRVEHQPQHF. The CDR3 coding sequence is TGTGCCAGCAGTTTGGGGAGGGTCGAGCATCAGCCCCAGCATTTT.

The CDR3 DNA is TGTGCCAGCAGTTTGAGTATGGGTCAGCCCCAGCATTTT. Translation gives CASSLSMGQPQHF. This sequence joins TRBV28 and TRBJ1-5; D call uncertain. Germline CDR1 is MDHEN and CDR2 is SYDVKM. There are 13 residues in the CDR3. Between the trimmed V and J ends, which lost 3 bases and 6 bases, there was a span of 9 bases.

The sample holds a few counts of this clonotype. The CDR3 protein is CASSGLAGGPETQYF. DNA of the CDR3: TGTGCCAGCAGCGGATTAGCGGGGGGTCCAGAGACCCAGTACTTC. The chain joins TRBV5-4 to TRBJ2-5, with 10 nucleotides matching TRBD2. This CDR3 has 15 residues. V shed 4 bases, J shed 4 bases, and the junction held 7 bases outside the gene matches. In germline, CDR1 is SGHNT, CDR2 YYREEE (reference sequence).

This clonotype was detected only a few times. Here the CDR3 reads CASSLRQGSEQYV. CDR3 coding DNA: TGTGCCAGCAGTTTACGACAGGGAAGCGAGCAGTACGTC. The gene calls are TRBV28 and TRBJ2-7; 7 nucleotides match TRBD1. The trim removed 2 bases at V and 6 bases at J, leaving 4 bases unmatched. The CDR3 covers 13 residues. The germline gives CDR1 MDHEN, CDR2 SYDVKM.

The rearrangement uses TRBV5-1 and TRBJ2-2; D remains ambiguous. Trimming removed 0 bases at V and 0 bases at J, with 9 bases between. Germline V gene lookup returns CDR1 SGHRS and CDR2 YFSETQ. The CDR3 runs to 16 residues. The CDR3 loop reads CASSLAFFANTGELFF. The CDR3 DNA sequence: TGCGCCAGCAGCTTGGCATTTTTCGCGAACACCGGGGAGCTGTTTTTT.

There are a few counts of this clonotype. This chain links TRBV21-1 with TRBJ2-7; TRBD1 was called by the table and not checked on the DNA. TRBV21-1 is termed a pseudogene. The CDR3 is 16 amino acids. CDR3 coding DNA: TGTGCCAGCAGCAAACGCTGGGGGCGGCCCTGTTCCGAGCAGTACGTC. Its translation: CASSKRWGRPCSEQYV.

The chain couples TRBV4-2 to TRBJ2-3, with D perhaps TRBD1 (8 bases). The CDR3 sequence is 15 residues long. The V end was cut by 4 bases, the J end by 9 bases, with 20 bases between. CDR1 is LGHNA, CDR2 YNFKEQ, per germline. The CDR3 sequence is CASSPLTGGVRTQYF. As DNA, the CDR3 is TGTGCCAGCAGCCCCCTCACAGGGGGGGTCAGAACGCAGTATTTT.

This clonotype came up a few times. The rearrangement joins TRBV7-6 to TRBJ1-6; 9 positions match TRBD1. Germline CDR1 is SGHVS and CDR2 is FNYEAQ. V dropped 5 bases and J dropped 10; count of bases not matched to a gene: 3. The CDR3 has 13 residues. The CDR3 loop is CASSRTGVSPLHF. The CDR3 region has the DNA TGTGCCAGCAGCCGGACAGGGGTCTCACCCCTCCACTTT.

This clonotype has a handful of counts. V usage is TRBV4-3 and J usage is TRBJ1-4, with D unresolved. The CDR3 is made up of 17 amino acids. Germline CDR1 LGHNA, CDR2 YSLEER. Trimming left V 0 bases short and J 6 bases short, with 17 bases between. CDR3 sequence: CASSQDYVSPRDEKLFF. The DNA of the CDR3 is TGCGCCAGCAGCCAAGATTACGTCTCCCCGAGGGATGAAAAACTGTTTTTT.

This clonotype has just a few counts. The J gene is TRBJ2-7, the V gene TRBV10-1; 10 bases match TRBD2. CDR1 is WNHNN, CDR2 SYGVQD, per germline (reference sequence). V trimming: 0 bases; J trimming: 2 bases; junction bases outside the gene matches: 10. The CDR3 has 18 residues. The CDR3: CASSESLRASGGPYEQYF. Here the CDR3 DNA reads TGCGCCAGCAGTGAGTCCCTCCGGGCTAGCGGGGGACCCTACGAGCAGTACTTC.

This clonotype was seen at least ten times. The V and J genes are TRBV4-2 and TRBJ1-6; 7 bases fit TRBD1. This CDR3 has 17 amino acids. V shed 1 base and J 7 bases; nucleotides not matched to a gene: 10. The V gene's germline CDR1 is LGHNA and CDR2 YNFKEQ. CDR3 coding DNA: TGTGCCAGCAGCCAAGTCTATGGCGGACAGGAGAATTCACCCCTCCACTTT. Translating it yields CASSQVYGGQENSPLHF.